This T cell receptor beta chain originates from a study of CD8 T cells in Susac syndrome. Study-wide points: Regarding the TCR sequencing and HLA analysis, the study admitted that a relatively small number of individuals were involved.

The V and J ends lost 3 bases and 9 bases respectively, with 14 bases between them. Germline-derived CDR1 and CDR2 are MNHEY and SMNVEV (reference sequence). The CDR3 totals 14 residues. The sequenced target, TCR beta, came from blood CD8+ and CD4+ T cells. cDNA came from approximately 0.5 to 1 ug RNA primed by random hexamers. TCRdb reprocessed the immunoSEQ multiplex PCR reads via MiXCR and lists one record per CDR3 protein. The profile shows around 190,000 distinct CDR3 sequences, about 95% of them singletons. Remarks on this clonotype: Its antigen is as yet unknown.

The TCR sequence derives from a human donor in good health. The chain employs TRBV27 and TRBJ2-2, with D tentatively TRBD1 or TRBD2 (5 bases each). Sequencing used CD4+ T cells from PBMCs. In nucleotides, the CDR3 is TGTGCCAGCAGTTTTTGGGACCACAACCGGGAGCTGTTTTTT. Translation gives CASSFWDHNRELFF.